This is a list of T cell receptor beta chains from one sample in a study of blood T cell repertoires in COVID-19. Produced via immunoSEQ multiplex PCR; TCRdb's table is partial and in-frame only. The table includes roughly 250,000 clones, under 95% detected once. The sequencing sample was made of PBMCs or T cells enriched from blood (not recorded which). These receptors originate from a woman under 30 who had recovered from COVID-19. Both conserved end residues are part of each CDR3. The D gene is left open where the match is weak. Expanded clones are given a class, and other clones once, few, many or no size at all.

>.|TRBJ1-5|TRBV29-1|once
TGCAGCGTTGACGGCAGGGGTCACAATCAGCCCCAGCATTTT
CSVDGRGHNQPQHF
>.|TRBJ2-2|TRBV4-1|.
TGCGCCAGCAGCCAGGAACTAACAGGCACCGGGGAGCTGTTTTTT
CASSQELTGTGELFF
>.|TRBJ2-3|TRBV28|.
TGTGCCACCGAAGGGGGGGGCCCAGATACGCAGTATTTT
CATEGGGPDTQYF
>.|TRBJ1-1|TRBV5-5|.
TGTGCCAGCAGCTTGGCCGCGACAGGCGCAGAAGCTTTCTTT
CASSLAATGAEAFF
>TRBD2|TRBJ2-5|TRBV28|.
TGTGCCAGCACCCCCGGGGGGGGCGCAGAGACCCAGTACTTC
CASTPGGGAETQYF
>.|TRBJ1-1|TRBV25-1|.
TGTGCCAGCACCCGAACGGGAGGAGAAGCTTTCTTT
CASTRTGGEAFF
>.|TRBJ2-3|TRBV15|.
TGTGCCACCAGCAGGGATAAACAGGTGTGGACAGATACGCAGTATTTT
CATSRDKQVWTDTQYF
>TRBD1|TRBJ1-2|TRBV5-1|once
TGCGCCAGCAGCTTAGGGACAGGTACGACTAACTATGGCTACACCTTC
CASSLGTGTTNYGYTF
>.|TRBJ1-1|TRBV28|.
TGTGCCAGCAGTTTCCCACGAAAAAGGAGAACTGAAGCTTTCTTT
CASSFPRKRRTEAFF
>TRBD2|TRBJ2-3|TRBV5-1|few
TGCGCCAGCAGCTTTGTCGCGGGGGAAGATACGCAGTATTTT
CASSFVAGEDTQYF
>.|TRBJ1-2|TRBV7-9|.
TGTGCCAGCAGCTCCCCGGTCCTGTCTTTTAACTATGGCTACACCTTC
CASSSPVLSFNYGYTF
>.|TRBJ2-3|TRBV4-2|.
TGTGCCAGCAGCCAAGATCAACTAGCCGGAGGTACGCAGTATTTT
CASSQDQLAGGTQYF
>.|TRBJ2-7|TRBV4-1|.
TGCGCCAGCAGCCAAAGCCCAGGGGCCTACGAGCAGTACTTC
CASSQSPGAYEQYF
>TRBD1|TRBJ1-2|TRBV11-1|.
TGTGCCAGCAGCTTATCTGGGACAGGGAGCTACACCTTC
CASSLSGTGSYTF
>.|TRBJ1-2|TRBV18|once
TGTGCCGGAACCCGGGGGGTTTCCGATTATGGCTACACCTTC
CAGTRGVSDYGYTF
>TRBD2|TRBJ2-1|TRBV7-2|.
TGTGCCAGCAGCGCTAGCGGGGGATACAATGAGCAGTTCTTC
CASSASGGYNEQFF
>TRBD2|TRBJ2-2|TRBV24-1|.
TGTGCCACCAGTGCGACTAGCGGGAGGCCTAACACCGGGGAGCTGTTTTTT
CATSATSGRPNTGELFF
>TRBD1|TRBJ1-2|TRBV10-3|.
TGTGCCATCAGTGAGTCGAGGGGACAGGGCTACACCTTC
CAISESRGQGYTF